The 24 T cell receptor beta chains given below trace back to one sample, sequenced in a study of control samples from healthy donors and cancer patients. The table came from immunoSEQ multiplex PCR; TCRdb's copy has only in-frame clones and leaves some out. This sample has some 410,000 clones, with approximately 92% found just once. The sample taken for sequencing was PBMCs. Receptor source: a man in his forties or fifties with head and neck cancer.

This chain connects TRBV7-8 to TRBJ1-1; the D is unclear. This CDR3 is 13 amino acids long. CDR1 and CDR2 from the germline V gene are SGHVS and FQNEAQ. V lost 5 bases and J 4 bases, leaving 11 bases between the germline ends. CDR3 nucleotide sequence: TGTGCCAGCAGCCTAAGGGAGGGCACTGAAGCTTTCTTT. Protein sequence: CASSLREGTEAFF.

This clone was recorded only once. V usage is TRBV6-1 and J usage is TRBJ2-5, with D possibly matching TRBD2 (6 bases). V dropped 3 bases and J dropped 5 bases, with 22 bases sitting between them. The germline V gene encodes CDR1 MNHNS and CDR2 SASEGT. The CDR3 runs 17 residues. CDR3 region: CASSEVGEAVIWETQYF. The DNA for the CDR3 is TGTGCCAGCAGTGAGGTCGGGGAGGCCGTTATATGGGAGACCCAGTACTTC.

The chain recombines TRBV7-3 with TRBJ2-3; D unresolved. This CDR3 comprises 14 residues. Trimming cost V 2 bases and J 0 bases, with 6 bases left between them. The germline V gene encodes CDR1 SGHTA and CDR2 FQGTGA. CDR3 region: CASSLQYSTDTQYF. Here the CDR3 DNA reads TGTGCCAGCAGCTTACAGTACAGCACAGATACGCAGTATTTT.

The chain couples TRBV10-3 to TRBJ2-1; D is possibly TRBD2 (5 bases). Trimming pared 10 bases from V and 8 bases from J, leaving 18 bases between. The CDR3 contains 13 residues. Germline CDR1 and CDR2: ENHRY and SYGVKD. This CDR3 is CATHREGQDEQFF. The CDR3 DNA follows: TGTGCCACCCACCGGGAAGGGCAGGATGAGCAGTTCTTC.

This clone was counted once. The J gene is TRBJ2-6, the V gene TRBV27, with D uncertain. The germline CDR1 and CDR2 sequences are MNHEY and SMNVEV (reference sequence). V was cut by 3 bases and J by 0 bases, with 3 bases left in between. The CDR3 covers 14 residues. The CDR3 protein is CASSLYSGANVLTF. CDR3 nucleotides: TGTGCCAGCAGTTTGTACTCTGGGGCCAACGTCCTGACTTTC.

V usage is TRBV23-1 and J usage is TRBJ2-5; the D gene is possibly TRBD1 (8 bases). TRBV23-1 is classed as an ORF, of uncertain function. The CDR3 extends over 17 amino acids. V lost 4 bases and J 4 bases, leaving 22 bases between the germline ends. CDR3 protein: CASSLLAAGDRGETQYF. The CDR3 region has the DNA TGCGCCAGCAGTCTACTGGCTGCGGGAGACAGGGGAGAGACCCAGTACTTC.

A few counts support this clone. The chain is built from TRBV4-1 and TRBJ1-5; D is uncertain. CDR1 is MGHRA and CDR2 is YSYEKL in the germline V gene. V was clipped by 1 base and J by 5 bases, with 9 bases between them. The CDR3 length is 14 residues. The CDR3 here is CASSQVRRDQPQHF. In DNA form, the CDR3 reads TGCGCCAGCAGCCAAGTCAGGCGCGATCAGCCCCAGCATTTT.

This clone was seen just once. The V gene is TRBV11-2, the J gene TRBJ2-3, with 8 bases fitting TRBD2. Germline assignment: CDR1 SGHAT and CDR2 FQNNGV. CDR3 length: 15 amino acids. Trimming at V came to 5 bases and at J to 4 bases, leaving 8 bases not matched to a gene. The CDR3 nucleotides read TGTGCCAGCAGCCCATTAGCGGGAACGGCAGATACGCAGTATTTT. Protein: CASSPLAGTADTQYF.

The rearrangement uses TRBV10-3 and TRBJ1-1; D is ambiguous. Germline CDR1 is ENHRY and CDR2 is SYGVKD. Trimming cost V 0 bases and J 5 bases, with 4 bases left between them. The CDR3 totals 12 residues. CDR3 loop: CAISESLTEAFF. CDR3 nucleotides: TGTGCCATCAGTGAGTCGTTAACTGAAGCTTTCTTT.

J is TRBJ2-5 and V is TRBV5-1; D gene unclear. Trimming stripped 0 bases from V and 2 bases from J, with 8 bases between. Germline assignment: CDR1 SGHRS and CDR2 YFSETQ. The CDR3 is 14 residues long. Here the CDR3 reads CASSLGAPQETQYF. The CDR3, as DNA: TGCGCCAGCAGCTTGGGCGCCCCTCAAGAGACCCAGTACTTC.

The chain employs TRBV7-3 and TRBJ2-1; possible D gene TRBD1, 5 bases. There are 15 residues in the CDR3. Germline V gene sequence: CDR1 SGHTA, CDR2 FQGTGA. Trimming took off 4 bases at V and 3 bases at J, with 13 bases between the two ends. CDR3 DNA: TGTGCCAGCAGCTGGGGCGGACCCCTCTACAATGAGCAGTTCTTC. Encoded protein: CASSWGGPLYNEQFF.

The chain carries TRBV29-1 and TRBJ2-2; possibly TRBD1 for D (5 bases). The CDR3 extends over 12 amino acids. V was trimmed by 3 bases and J by 7 bases, leaving 9 bases between them. Germline values: CDR1 SQVTM, CDR2 ANQGSEA. The CDR3 protein is CSVDRASGELFF. CDR3 in DNA: TGCAGCGTTGACAGGGCCAGCGGGGAGCTGTTTTTT.

In its sample, this clone was seen many times. The V call is TRBV30, the J call TRBJ2-7; no clear D. CDR3 size: 11 residues. The germline CDR1 and CDR2 sequences are GTSNPN and SVGIG (reference sequence). Trimming left V 1 base short and J 1 base short, with 2 bases between. The chain's CDR3 is CAWSASYEQYF. CDR3 DNA sequence: TGTGCCTGGAGTGCTTCCTACGAGCAGTACTTC. The full variable domain, rest sourced from reference TRBV30 and TRBJ2-7, is SQTIHQWPATLVQPVGSPLSLECTVEGTSNPNLYWYRQAAGRGLQLLFYSVGIGQISSEVPQNLSASRPQDRQFILSSKKLLLSDSGFYLCAWSASYEQYFGPGTRLTVT.

The chain recombines TRBV30 with TRBJ1-1, with D maybe TRBD1 (5 bases). The CDR3 is made up of 12 amino acids. The V end was cut by 1 base, the J end by 3 bases, with 6 bases between. Germline CDR1 is GTSNPN and CDR2 is SVGIG (reference sequence). The CDR3 reads CAWSDRYTEAFF. The CDR3 coding sequence is TGTGCCTGGAGTGACAGGTACACTGAAGCTTTCTTT.

Here the CDR3 reads CASRLDRNSPLHF. In nucleotides, the CDR3 is TGTGCCAGCAGATTGGACAGAAATTCACCCCTCCACTTT. The gene calls are TRBV28 and TRBJ1-6; possible D gene TRBD1, 6 bases. Germline CDR1 and CDR2: MDHEN and SYDVKM. The CDR3 has 13 amino acids. V was pared by 6 bases and J by 7 bases, with 10 bases between.

The J gene is TRBJ2-3, the V gene TRBV19; D is unresolved. The CDR3 runs to 14 residues. Germline CDR1 and CDR2: LNHDA and SQIVND (reference sequence). The germline V and J ends were trimmed by 9 bases and 3 bases, with 16 bases remaining between them. The CDR3 loop is CASAQSLRTDTQYF. CDR3 coding DNA: TGTGCCAGCGCTCAGAGCCTTAGGACAGATACGCAGTATTTT.

The chain combines TRBV13 with TRBJ2-7; D is unresolved. With 2 bases removed from V and 0 bases from J, the gap between germline ends came to 2 bases. CDR1 and CDR2 (germline): PRHDT, FYEKMQ (reference sequence). This CDR3 region has 12 residues. The CDR3 region is CASSLSSYEQYF. The CDR3 nucleotides are TGTGCCAGCAGCTTATCCTCCTACGAGCAGTACTTC. Variable domain in full (rest from reference TRBV13 and TRBJ2-7): AAGVIQSPRHLIKEKRETATLKCYPIPRHDTVYWYQQGPGQDPQFLISFYEKMQSDKGSIPDRFSAQQFSDYHSELNMSSLELGDSALYFCASSLSSYEQYFGPGTRLTVT.

This chain connects TRBV6-5 to TRBJ2-3; TRBD2 might be the D (6 bases). The CDR3 contains 14 residues. V was pared by 8 bases and J by 3 bases, with 15 bases between. The germline CDR1 and CDR2 sequences are MNHEY and SVGAGI. The CDR3 DNA is TGTGCCAGCGGGTTAGCGGTAGAAACAGATACGCAGTATTTT. Translated, it gives CASGLAVETDTQYF.

CDR3 DNA: TGTGCCAGCAGCTTAGTAGCGAGCGAAGCTTTCTTT. This translates into CASSLVASEAFF. The J gene is TRBJ1-1, the V gene TRBV7-8; no clear D. Trimming took 1 base from V and 8 from J, leaving 8 bases between them. The CDR3 loop spans 12 amino acids. In germline, CDR1 is SGHVS, CDR2 FQNEAQ.

This clone was detected only once. The chain couples TRBV4-3 to TRBJ2-2; tentatively, D is TRBD1 or TRBD2 (5 bases each). This CDR3 spans 16 amino acids. CDR1 and CDR2 from the germline V gene are LGHNA and YSLEER. The ends were cut back, 0 bases at V and 0 bases at J, with 8 bases in the middle. The CDR3 DNA follows: TGCGCCAGCAGCCAAGACGAGGGGACGAACACCGGGGAGCTGTTTTTT. Translated, it gives CASSQDEGTNTGELFF.

This chain links TRBV28 with TRBJ1-1; unclear D gene. Germline values: CDR1 MDHEN, CDR2 SYDVKM. CDR3 length: 13 residues. The V end was cut by 3 bases, the J end by 3 bases, with 8 bases between. For the CDR3, the DNA is TGTGCCAGCAGTTTGCGGGCACACACTGAAGCTTTCTTT. This translates into CASSLRAHTEAFF. The full variable domain, in which reference TRBV28 and TRBJ1-1 provide the parts outside the CDR3, is DVKVTQSSRYLVKRTGEKVFLECVQDMDHENMFWYRQDPGLGLRLIYFSYDVKMKEKGDIPEGYSVSREKKERFSLILESASTNQTSMYLCASSLRAHTEAFFGQGTRLTVV.

V is TRBV27 and J is TRBJ1-1; D possibly corresponds to TRBD1 (5 bases). V shed 8 bases and J shed 4 bases, with 8 bases lying between them. CDR3 length: 11 amino acids. Germline-derived CDR1 and CDR2 are MNHEY and SMNVEV (reference sequence). CDR3 residues: CASGGITEAFF. CDR3 nucleotides: TGTGCCAGCGGGGGTATCACTGAAGCTTTCTTT.

The chain carries TRBV27 and TRBJ1-2; 7 nucleotides align to TRBD1. In germline, CDR1 is MNHEY, CDR2 SMNVEV (reference sequence). The CDR3 totals 14 residues. J lost 6 bases, V lost 3 bases, and 7 bases had no gene match. The CDR3 here is CASSFPTTGNGYTF. The DNA for the CDR3 is TGTGCCAGCAGTTTCCCCACGACAGGGAATGGCTACACCTTC.

This clone is a singleton in its sample. The rearrangement joins TRBV14 to TRBJ1-2; D not certain. This CDR3 has 13 amino acids. Germline V gene data show CDR1 as SGHDN and CDR2 as FVKESK. Trimming pared 1 base from V and 5 bases from J, leaving 8 bases between. CDR3 residues: CASSQVETYGYTF. In DNA form, the CDR3 reads TGTGCCAGCAGCCAAGTAGAGACATATGGCTACACCTTC. The full variable domain, its missing parts supplied by reference TRBV14 and TRBJ1-2, is EAGVTQFPSHSVIEKGQTVTLRCDPISGHDNLYWYRRVMGKEIKFLLHFVKESKQDESGMPNNRFLAERTGGTYSTLKVQPAELEDSGVYFCASSQVETYGYTFGSGTRLTVV.